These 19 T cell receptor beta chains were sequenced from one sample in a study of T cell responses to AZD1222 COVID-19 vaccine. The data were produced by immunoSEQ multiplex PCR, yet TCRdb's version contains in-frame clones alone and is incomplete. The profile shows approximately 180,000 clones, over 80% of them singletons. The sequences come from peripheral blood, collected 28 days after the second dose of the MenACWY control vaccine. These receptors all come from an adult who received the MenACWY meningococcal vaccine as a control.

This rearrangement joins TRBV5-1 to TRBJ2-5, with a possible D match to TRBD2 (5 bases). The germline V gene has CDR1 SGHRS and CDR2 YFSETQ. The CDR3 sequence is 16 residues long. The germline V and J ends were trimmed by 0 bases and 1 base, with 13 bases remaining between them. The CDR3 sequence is CASSLAPSRIQETQYF. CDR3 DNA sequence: TGCGCCAGCAGCTTGGCACCTAGCAGAATCCAAGAGACCCAGTACTTC.

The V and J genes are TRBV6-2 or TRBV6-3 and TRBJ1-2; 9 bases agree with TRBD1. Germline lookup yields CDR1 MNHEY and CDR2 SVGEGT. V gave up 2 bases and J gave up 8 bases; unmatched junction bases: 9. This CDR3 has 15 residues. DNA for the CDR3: TGTGCCAGCAGTTACGCCGCCGGGACAGGGAGCGGCTACACCTTC. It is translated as CASSYAAGTGSGYTF.

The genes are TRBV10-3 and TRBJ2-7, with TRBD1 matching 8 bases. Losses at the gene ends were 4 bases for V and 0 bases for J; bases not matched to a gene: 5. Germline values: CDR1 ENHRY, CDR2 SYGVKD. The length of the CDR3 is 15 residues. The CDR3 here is CAISARGLSSYEQYF. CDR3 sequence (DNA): TGTGCCATCAGTGCCAGGGGGCTGTCCTCCTACGAGCAGTACTTC.

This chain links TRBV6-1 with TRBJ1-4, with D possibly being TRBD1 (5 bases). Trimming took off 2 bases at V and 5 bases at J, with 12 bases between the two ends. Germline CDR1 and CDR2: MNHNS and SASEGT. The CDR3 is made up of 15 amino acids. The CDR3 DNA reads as TGTGCCAGCAGTGAACTGGGCAGGGAGAATGAAAAACTGTTTTTT. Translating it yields CASSELGRENEKLFF.

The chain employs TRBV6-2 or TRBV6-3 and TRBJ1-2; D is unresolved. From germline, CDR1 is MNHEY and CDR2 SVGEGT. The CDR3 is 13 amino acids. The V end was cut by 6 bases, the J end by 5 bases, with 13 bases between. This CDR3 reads CASSRLGGYGYTF. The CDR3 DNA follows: TGTGCCAGCAGCCGTCTGGGAGGATATGGCTACACCTTC.

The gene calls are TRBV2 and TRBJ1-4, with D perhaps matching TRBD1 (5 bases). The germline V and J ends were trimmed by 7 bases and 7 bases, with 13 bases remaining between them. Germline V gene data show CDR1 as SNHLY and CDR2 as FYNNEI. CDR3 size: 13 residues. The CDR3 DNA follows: TGTGCCAGCACCCGGGGGGGGAGTGAAAAACTGTTTTTT. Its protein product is CASTRGGSEKLFF. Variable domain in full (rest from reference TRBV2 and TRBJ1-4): EPEVTQTPSHQVTQMGQEVILRCVPISNHLYFYWYRQILGQKVEFLVSFYNNEISEKSEIFDDQFSVERPDGSNFTLKIRSTKLEDSAMYFCASTRGGSEKLFFGSGTQLSVL.

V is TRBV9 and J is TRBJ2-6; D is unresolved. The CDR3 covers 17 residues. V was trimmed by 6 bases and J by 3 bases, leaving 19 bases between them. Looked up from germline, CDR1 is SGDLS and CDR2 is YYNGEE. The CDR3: CASTLGRELFGANVLTF. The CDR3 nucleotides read TGTGCCAGCACTCTCGGTAGGGAACTCTTTGGGGCCAACGTCCTGACTTTC.

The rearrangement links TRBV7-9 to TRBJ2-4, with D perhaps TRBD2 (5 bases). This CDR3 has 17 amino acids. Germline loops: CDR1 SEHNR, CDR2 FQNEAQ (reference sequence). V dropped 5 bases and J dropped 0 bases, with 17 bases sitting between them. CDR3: CASSPKNSELAKNIQYF. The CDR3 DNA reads TGTGCCAGCAGCCCCAAAAATAGCGAGTTAGCCAAAAACATTCAGTACTTC.

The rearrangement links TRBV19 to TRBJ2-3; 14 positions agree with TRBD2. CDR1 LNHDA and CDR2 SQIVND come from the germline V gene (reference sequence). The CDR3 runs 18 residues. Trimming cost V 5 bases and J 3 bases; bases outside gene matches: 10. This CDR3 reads CASSSRKTSGGVTDTQYF. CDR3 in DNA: TGTGCCAGTAGTTCCCGAAAGACTAGCGGGGGGGTTACAGATACGCAGTATTTT.

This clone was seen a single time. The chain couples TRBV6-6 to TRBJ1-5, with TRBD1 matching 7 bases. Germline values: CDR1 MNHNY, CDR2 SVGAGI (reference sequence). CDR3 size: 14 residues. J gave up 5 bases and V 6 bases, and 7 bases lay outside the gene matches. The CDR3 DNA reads TGTGCCAGCAGCCGCAGACAGGGCGATCAGCCCCAGCATTTT. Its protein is CASSRRQGDQPQHF.

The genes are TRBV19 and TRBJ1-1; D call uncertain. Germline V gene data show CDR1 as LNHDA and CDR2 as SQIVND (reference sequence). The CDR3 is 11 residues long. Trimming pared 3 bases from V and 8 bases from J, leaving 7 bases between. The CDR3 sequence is CASSITGEAFF. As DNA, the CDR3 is TGTGCCAGTAGTATCACTGGGGAAGCTTTCTTT.

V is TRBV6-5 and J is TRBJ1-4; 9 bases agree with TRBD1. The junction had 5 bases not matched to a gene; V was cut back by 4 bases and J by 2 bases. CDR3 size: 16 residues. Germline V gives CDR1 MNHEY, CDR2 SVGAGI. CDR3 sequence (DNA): TGTGCCAGCAGTTGGGGGACAGGGCGCACTAATGAAAAACTGTTTTTT. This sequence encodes CASSWGTGRTNEKLFF.

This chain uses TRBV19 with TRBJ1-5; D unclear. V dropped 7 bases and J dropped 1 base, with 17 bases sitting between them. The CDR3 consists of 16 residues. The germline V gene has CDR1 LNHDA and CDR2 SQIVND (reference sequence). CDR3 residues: CASKGFGGRSNQPQHF. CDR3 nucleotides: TGTGCCAGTAAGGGTTTTGGCGGACGGAGCAATCAGCCCCAGCATTTT.

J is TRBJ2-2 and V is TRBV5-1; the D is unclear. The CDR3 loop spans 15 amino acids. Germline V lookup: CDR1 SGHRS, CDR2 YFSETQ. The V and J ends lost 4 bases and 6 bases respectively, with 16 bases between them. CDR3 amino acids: CASSLDGPPAGELFF. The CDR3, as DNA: TGCGCCAGCAGCCTGGACGGACCTCCGGCCGGGGAGCTGTTTTTT.

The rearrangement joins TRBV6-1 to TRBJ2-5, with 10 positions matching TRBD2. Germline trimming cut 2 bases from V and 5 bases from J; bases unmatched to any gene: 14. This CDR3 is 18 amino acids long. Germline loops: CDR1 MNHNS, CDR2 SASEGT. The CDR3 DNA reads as TGTGCCAGCAGTGAAATATCGGCTAGCGGGGGAGCGCGCGAGACCCAGTACTTC. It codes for CASSEISASGGARETQYF.

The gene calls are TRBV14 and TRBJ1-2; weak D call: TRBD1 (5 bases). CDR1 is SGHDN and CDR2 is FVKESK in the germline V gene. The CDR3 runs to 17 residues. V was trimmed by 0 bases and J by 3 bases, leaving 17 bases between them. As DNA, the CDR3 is TGTGCCAGCAGCCAAGATCTTGGGTGGGACGGATACTATGGCTACACCTTC. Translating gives CASSQDLGWDGYYGYTF.

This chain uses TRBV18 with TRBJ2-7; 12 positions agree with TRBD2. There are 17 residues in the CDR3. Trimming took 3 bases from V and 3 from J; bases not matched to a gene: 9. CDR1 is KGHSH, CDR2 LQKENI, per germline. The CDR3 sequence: CASSPDLTSGGYYEQYF. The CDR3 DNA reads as TGTGCCAGCTCACCCGACCTAACTAGCGGGGGGTACTACGAGCAGTACTTC.

The CDR3 region has the DNA TGTGCCAGCAGCAAAAGGGGCTGGGGGACAGGGGTGATGACTAATGAAAAACTGTTTTTT. It specifies CASSKRGWGTGVMTNEKLFF. The chain combines TRBV21-1 with TRBJ1-4; the table gives TRBD1 as D, unverified against the DNA. TRBV21-1 is flagged as a pseudogene. The CDR3 covers 20 residues.

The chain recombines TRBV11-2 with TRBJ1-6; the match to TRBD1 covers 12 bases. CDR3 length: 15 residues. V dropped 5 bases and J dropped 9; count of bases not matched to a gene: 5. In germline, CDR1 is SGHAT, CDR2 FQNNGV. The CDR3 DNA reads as TGTGCCAGCAGCCCTGGGACAGGGGGCTCTTCACCCCTCCACTTT. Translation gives CASSPGTGGSSPLHF.